This TCR beta chain was retrieved from a study of shared clonotypes between healthy human individuals. Study conclusions and caveats: Incompleteness in sorted-subset sequencing, despite large depth, was shown by rarefaction.

CDR1 is SGHNT, CDR2 YENEEA, per germline. The CDR3 is 15 residues long. Between the trimmed V and J ends, which lost 0 bases and 0 bases, there was a span of 8 bases. Method: immunoSEQ multiplex PCR; TCRdb's copy keeps in-frame clones and lacks some. This table holds some 1,400,000 clones, roughly 96% found once. A note on this clone: Its matching antigen is unknown.

Material: naive CD4+ T cells sorted from blood. Subset specified: CD45RA+ positively selected. The receptor's source is a man aged 30 to 45 in good health. The rearrangement uses TRBV11-3 and TRBJ1-1, with unresolved D. The CDR3, as DNA: TGTGCCAGCAGCTTAGATGGGAGAATGAACACTGAAGCTTTCTTT. The encoded protein is CASSLDGRMNTEAFF.